This T cell receptor beta chain was profiled in a study of CD8 T cells in Susac syndrome. An input of roughly 0.45 to 1 ug of RNA was subjected to reverse transcription using random hexamers. Amplification of TCR beta CDR3 by immunoSEQ multiplex PCR spanned 54 Vbeta and 13 Jbeta. TCRdb reprocessed the immunoSEQ multiplex PCR reads via MiXCR and lists one record per CDR3 protein. The sample consists of some 260,000 distinct CDR3 sequences, about 94% of them appearing once. Negative magnetic isolation gave CD8+ and CD4+ cells; FACS enriched CD8+ TEMRA. In germline, CDR1 is DFQATT, CDR2 SNEGSKA (reference sequence). The CDR3 covers 15 residues. V lost 0 bases and J lost 6, with 18 bases in between.

Specimen: CD4+ T cells from PBMCs. This chain connects TRBV20-1 to TRBJ2-7, with D perhaps TRBD1 (7 bases). This TCR was recovered from a human donor with multiple sclerosis. CDR3: CSARDLATGRSEQYF. CDR3 bases: TGCAGTGCTAGAGATCTGGCGACAGGGAGGTCCGAGCAGTACTTC.